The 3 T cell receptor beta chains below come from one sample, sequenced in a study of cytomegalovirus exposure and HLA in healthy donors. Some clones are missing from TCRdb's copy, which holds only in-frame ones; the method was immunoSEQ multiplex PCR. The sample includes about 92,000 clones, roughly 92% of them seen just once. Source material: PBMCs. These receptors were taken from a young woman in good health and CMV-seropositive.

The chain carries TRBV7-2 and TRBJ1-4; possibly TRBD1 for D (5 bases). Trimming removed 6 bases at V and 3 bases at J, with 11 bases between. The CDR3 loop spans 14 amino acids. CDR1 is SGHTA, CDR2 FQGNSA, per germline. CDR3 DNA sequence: TGTGCCAGCAGTCGGGGGGTTTCTAATGAAAAACTGTTTTTT. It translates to CASSRGVSNEKLFF.

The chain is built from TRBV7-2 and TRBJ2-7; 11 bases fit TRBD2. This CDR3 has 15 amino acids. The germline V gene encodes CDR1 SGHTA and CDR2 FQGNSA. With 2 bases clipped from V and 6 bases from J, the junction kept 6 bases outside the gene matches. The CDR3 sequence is CASSLSGLAGPEQYF. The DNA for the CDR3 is TGTGCCAGCAGCTTATCCGGACTAGCGGGCCCCGAGCAGTACTTC.

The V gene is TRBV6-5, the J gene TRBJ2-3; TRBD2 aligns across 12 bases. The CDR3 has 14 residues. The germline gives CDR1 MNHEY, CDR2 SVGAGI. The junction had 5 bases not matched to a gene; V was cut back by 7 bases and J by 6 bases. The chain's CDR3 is CASMASGRADTQYF. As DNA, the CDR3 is TGTGCCAGCATGGCTAGCGGGAGGGCCGATACGCAGTATTTT.